The sequence of this T cell receptor (beta chain) was determined in a study of blood T cell repertoires in COVID-19. The assay was immunoSEQ multiplex PCR, and TCRdb's table has in-frame clones only and misses some. The sample includes some 350,000 clones, roughly 89% of them seen just once. Per germline, CDR1 MNHEY and CDR2 SMNVEV (reference sequence). This CDR3 comprises 12 residues. Trimming took off 2 bases at V and 9 bases at J, with 10 bases between the two ends. The rearrangement uses TRBV27 and TRBJ1-1; D not resolved. The source material was peripheral blood. The source is a woman aged 18-29 years who had recovered from COVID-19. CDR3 loop: CASSLRGTQAFF. CDR3 in DNA: TGTGCCAGCAGTTTACGAGGAACTCAAGCTTTCTTT.